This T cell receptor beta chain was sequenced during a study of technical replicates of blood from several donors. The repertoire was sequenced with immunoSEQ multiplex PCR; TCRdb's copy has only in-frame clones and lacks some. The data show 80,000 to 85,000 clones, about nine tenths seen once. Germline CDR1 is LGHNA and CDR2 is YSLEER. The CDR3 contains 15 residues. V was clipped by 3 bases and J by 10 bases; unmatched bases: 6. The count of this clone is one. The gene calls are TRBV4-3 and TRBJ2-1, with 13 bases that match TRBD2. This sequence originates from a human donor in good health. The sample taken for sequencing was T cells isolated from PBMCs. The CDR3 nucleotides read TGCGCCAGCAGCCAGAGACTAGCGGGGGGATGGGAGCAGTTCTTC. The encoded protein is CASSQRLAGGWEQFF.